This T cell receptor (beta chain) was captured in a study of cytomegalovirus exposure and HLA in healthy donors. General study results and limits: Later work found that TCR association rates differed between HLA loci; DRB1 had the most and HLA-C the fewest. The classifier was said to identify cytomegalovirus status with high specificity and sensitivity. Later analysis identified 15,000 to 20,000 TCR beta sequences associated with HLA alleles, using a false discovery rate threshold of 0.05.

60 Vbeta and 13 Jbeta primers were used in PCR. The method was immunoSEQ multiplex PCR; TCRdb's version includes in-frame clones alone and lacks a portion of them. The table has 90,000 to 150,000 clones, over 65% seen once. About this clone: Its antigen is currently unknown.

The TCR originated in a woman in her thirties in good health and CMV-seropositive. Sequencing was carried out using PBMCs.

CDR3 in amino acids: CAWSVGSFYEQYF. CDR3 sequence (DNA): TGTGCCTGGTCGGTGGGCTCTTTCTACGAGCAGTACTTC. The chain links TRBV30 to TRBJ2-7; D unresolved. Germline V gene sequence: CDR1 GTSNPN, CDR2 SVGIG (reference sequence). V gave up 5 bases and J gave up 3 bases, with 14 bases separating them. The CDR3 runs 13 residues.